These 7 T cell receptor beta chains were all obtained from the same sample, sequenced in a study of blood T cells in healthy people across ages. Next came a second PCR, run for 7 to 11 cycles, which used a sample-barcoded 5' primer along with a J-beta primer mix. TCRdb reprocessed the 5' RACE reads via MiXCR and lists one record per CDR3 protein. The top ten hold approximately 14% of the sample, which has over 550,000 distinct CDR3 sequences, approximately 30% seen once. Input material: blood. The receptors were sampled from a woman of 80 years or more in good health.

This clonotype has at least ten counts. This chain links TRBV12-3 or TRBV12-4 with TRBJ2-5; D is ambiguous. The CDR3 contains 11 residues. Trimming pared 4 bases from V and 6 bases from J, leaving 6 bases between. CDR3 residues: CASSSVKTQYF. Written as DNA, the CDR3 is TGTGCCAGCAGTTCCGTTAAGACCCAGTACTTC.

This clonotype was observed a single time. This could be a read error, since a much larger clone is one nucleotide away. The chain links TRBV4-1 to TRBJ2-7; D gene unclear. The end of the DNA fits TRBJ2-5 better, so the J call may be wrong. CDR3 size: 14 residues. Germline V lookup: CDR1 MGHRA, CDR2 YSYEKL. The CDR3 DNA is TGCGCCAGCAGCCCAAATTTAGGGTGGGGGACCCAGTACTTC. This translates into CASSPNLGWGTQYF.

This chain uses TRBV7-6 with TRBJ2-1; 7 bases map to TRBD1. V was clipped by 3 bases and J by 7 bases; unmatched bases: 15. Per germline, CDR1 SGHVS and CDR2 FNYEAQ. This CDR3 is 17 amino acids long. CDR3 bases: TGTGCCAGCAGCTTGCTTCGACAGGGTATGAGAGGAAATGAGCAGTTCTTC. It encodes CASSLLRQGMRGNEQFF. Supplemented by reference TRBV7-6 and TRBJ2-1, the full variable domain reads GAGVSQSPRYKVTKRGQDVALRCDPISGHVSLYWYRQALGQGPEFLTYFNYEAQQDKSGLPNDRFSAERPEGSISTLTIQRTEQRDSAMYRCASSLLRQGMRGNEQFFGPGTRLTVL.

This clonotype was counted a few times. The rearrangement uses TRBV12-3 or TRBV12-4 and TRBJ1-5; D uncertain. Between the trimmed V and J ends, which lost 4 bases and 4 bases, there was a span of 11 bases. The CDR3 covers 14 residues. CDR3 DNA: TGTGCCAGCAGTTATCCCGAGGCGAATCAGCCCCAGCATTTT. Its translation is CASSYPEANQPQHF.

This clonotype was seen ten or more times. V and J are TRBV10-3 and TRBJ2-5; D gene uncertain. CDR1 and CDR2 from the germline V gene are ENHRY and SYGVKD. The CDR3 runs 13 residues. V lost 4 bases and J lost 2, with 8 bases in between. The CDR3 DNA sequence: TGTGCCATCAGTGCGGCCGGGCAAGAGACCCAGTACTTC. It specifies CAISAAGQETQYF.

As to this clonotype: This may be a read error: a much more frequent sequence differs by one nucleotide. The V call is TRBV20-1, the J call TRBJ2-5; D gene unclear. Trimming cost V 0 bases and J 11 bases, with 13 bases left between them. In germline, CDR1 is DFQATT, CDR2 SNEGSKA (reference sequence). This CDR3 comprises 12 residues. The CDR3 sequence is CSARDRFVEQYF. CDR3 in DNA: TGCAGTGCTAGAGATCGGTTCGTTGAGCAGTACTTC.

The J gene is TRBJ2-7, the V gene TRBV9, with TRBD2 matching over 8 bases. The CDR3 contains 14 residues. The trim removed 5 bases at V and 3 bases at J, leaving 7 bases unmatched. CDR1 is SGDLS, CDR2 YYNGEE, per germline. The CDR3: CASSWSSGNYEQYF. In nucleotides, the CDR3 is TGTGCCAGCAGTTGGAGTAGCGGGAACTACGAGCAGTACTTC. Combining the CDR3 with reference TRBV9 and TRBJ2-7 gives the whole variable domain DSGVTQTPKHLITATGQRVTLRCSPRSGDLSVYWYQQSLDQGLQFLIQYYNGEERAKGNILERFSAQQFPDLHSELNLSSLELGDSALYFCASSWSSGNYEQYFGPGTRLTVT.